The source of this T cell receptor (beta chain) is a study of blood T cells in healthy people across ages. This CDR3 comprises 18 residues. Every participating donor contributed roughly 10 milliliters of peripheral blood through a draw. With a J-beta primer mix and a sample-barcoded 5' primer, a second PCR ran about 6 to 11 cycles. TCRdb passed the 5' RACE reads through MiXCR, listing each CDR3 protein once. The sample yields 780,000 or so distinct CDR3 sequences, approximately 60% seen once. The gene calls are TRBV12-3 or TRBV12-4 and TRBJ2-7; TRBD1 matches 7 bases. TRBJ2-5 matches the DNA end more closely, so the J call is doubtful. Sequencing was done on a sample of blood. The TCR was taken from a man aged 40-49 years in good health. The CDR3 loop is CASSLAGGSVYIRETQYF. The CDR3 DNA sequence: TGTGCCAGCAGTTTGGCAGGGGGTTCTGTATACATCCGGGAGACCCAGTACTTC.